This is a list of T cell receptor beta chains from one sample in a study of OX40 agonist ivuxolimab in advanced cancers. Sequenced by immunoSEQ multiplex PCR; TCRdb stores in-frame clones only, minus some. Of some 70,000 clones listed, around 86% are singletons. Sequenced here: CD4+ or CD8+ T cells sorted from blood, sampled in a trial of the OX40 agonist ivuxolimab. These TCRs come from an adult with an advanced solid tumor such as melanoma, head and neck, liver or kidney cancer. CDR3s include the opening cysteine and the closing phenylalanine or tryptophan. The order of the fields is J gene, D gene, clone size, V gene, CDR3 protein, CDR3 DNA. D genes are given only for firm matches. The size field is filled for only some rows; it gives once, few, many or a size class.

TRBJ2-1	NA	NA	TRBV11-3	CASSLGGRERGEQFF	TGTGCCAGCAGCTTAGGTGGCAGGGAGAGAGGTGAGCAGTTCTTC
TRBJ1-2	NA	NA	TRBV7-8	CASSLETNGGYTF	TGTGCCAGCAGCTTGGAGACAAACGGGGGCTACACCTTC
TRBJ2-1	NA	NA	TRBV29-1	CSVQDGGVKYNEQFF	TGCAGCGTCCAAGACGGGGGCGTTAAATACAATGAGCAGTTCTTC
TRBJ1-1	TRBD1	NA	TRBV19	CASSAPGQGNTEAFF	TGTGCCAGTAGTGCCCCGGGACAGGGGAACACTGAAGCTTTCTTT
TRBJ2-3	TRBD2	NA	TRBV7-2	CASSPRLAGATDTQYF	TGTGCCAGCAGCCCGAGACTAGCGGGGGCCACAGATACGCAGTATTTT
TRBJ2-5	NA	NA	TRBV5-5	CASSFWAQGTQYF	TGTGCCAGCAGCTTTTGGGCCCAAGGGACCCAGTACTTC
TRBJ2-3	NA	NA	TRBV27	CASSFVGWTDTQYF	TGTGCCAGCAGTTTTGTGGGTTGGACAGATACGCAGTATTTT
TRBJ2-4	TRBD2	NA	TRBV28	CASSGGGTAKNIQYF	TGTGCCAGCAGTGGGGGAGGGACGGCCAAAAACATTCAGTACTTC
TRBJ2-1	NA	NA	TRBV6-4	CASSVDQSSYNEQFF	TGTGCCAGCAGTGTCGATCAGAGCTCCTACAATGAGCAGTTCTTC
TRBJ1-4	TRBD1	NA	TRBV15	CATSRAGTDEKLFF	TGTGCCACCAGCAGAGCGGGGACAGATGAAAAACTGTTTTTT
TRBJ1-1	NA	NA	TRBV4-2	CASSQDGSTEAFF	TGTGCCAGCAGCCAAGATGGCAGCACTGAAGCTTTCTTT
TRBJ2-2	NA	NA	TRBV6-6	CASSYRMVKDTGELFF	TGTGCCAGCAGTTACCGGATGGTTAAGGACACCGGGGAGCTGTTTTTT
TRBJ1-2	NA	NA	TRBV7-9	CASSPVAREGYTF	TGTGCCAGCAGCCCCGTCGCTAGGGAGGGCTACACCTTC
TRBJ1-5	TRBD1	few	TRBV5-1	CASSPGQGGYQPQHF	TGCGCCAGCAGCCCCGGACAGGGGGGCTATCAGCCCCAGCATTTT
TRBJ2-3	NA	NA	TRBV5-6	CASTSGGPSTDTQYF	TGTGCCAGCACCTCGGGCGGACCCAGCACAGATACGCAGTATTTT
TRBJ1-2	NA	NA	TRBV5-4	CASGPGQTTYGYTF	TGTGCCAGCGGCCCAGGACAGACGACCTATGGCTACACCTTC
TRBJ1-2	NA	NA	TRBV27	CASSFAGMDYGYTF	TGTGCCAGCAGTTTTGCAGGGATGGACTATGGCTACACCTTC
TRBJ2-7	NA	NA	TRBV6-5	CASTRTWGSYEQYF	TGTGCCAGCACCAGGACCTGGGGGTCCTACGAGCAGTACTTC
TRBJ2-7	TRBD2	NA	TRBV5-5	CASSRGLAAYEQYF	TGTGCCAGCAGCAGAGGACTAGCCGCCTACGAGCAGTACTTC
TRBJ1-3	TRBD1	NA	TRBV10-3	CAISDRGTQSGNTIYF	TGTGCCATCAGTGACAGGGGGACACAAAGTGGAAACACCATATATTTT
TRBJ2-7	NA	once	TRBV28	CASSLPRAYEQYF	TGTGCCAGCAGTTTACCCAGAGCCTACGAGCAGTACTTC
TRBJ1-5	TRBD1	once	TRBV6-1	CASSRDRAQPQHF	TGTGCCAGCAGTCGTGACAGGGCCCAGCCCCAGCATTTT
TRBJ2-1	TRBD2	few	TRBV27	CASNLAGIGNNEQFF	TGTGCCAGCAATCTAGCGGGTATAGGCAACAATGAGCAGTTCTTC
TRBJ1-1	NA	once	TRBV6-1	CASWELTDSAFF	TGTGCCAGCTGGGAGTTAACGGATTCGGCTTTCTTT